This T cell receptor beta chain was recorded in a study of PD-L1 blockade in urothelial cancer. The sample's time point: peripheral blood 6 weeks after treatment start. The CDR3 contains 13 residues. Germline loops: CDR1 SGHTA, CDR2 FQGTGA. Between the trimmed V and J ends, which lost 5 bases and 0 bases, there was a span of 6 bases. Only in-frame clones appear in the TCRdb table, and some are missing; sequencing was by immunoSEQ multiplex PCR. Altogether about 48,000 clones are present, approximately 81% being singletons, with the ten largest covering about 10%. The chain carries TRBV7-3 and TRBJ2-3; no firm D call. Sequencing used PBMCs, obtained around atezolizumab (anti-PD-L1) treatment. The sequence came from a man in his 70s with urothelial cancer. CDR3 amino acids: CASSPGSTDTQYF. Here the CDR3 DNA reads TGTGCCAGCAGCCCCGGTAGCACAGATACGCAGTATTTT.